The T cell receptor beta chain under discussion was sequenced for a study of T cell repertoires in cytomegalovirus infection. The V end was cut by 7 bases, the J end by 5 bases, with 16 bases between. The germline gives CDR1 SGHKS, CDR2 YYEKEE (reference sequence). The CDR3 is 14 amino acids. With regard to this clonotype: What it binds is not known.

TCRdb ran MiXCR on the reads and lists one entry per CDR3 protein. The repertoire holds roughly 860,000 distinct CDR3 sequences, with roughly 33% as singletons. The rearrangement uses TRBV5-5 and TRBJ2-1, with a weak D call TRBD2 (6 bases). This receptor was identified in a human donor in good health (CMV status not recorded). Some clones in this sample may be carry-over from other donors' samples. The material was cultured CD8+ T cells from PBMCs, obtained from culture after CMV antigen stimulation. CDR3 sequence: CASPGVEGNNEQFF. DNA for the CDR3: TGTGCCAGCCCGGGGGTGGAGGGGAACAATGAGCAGTTCTTC.